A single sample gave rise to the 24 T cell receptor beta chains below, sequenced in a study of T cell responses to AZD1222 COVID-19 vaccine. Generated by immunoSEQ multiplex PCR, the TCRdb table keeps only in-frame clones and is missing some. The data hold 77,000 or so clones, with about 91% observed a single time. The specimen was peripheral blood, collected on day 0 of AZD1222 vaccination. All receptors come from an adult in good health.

The CDR3 coding sequence is TGTGCCAGCAGTGTACACAGGCGCTACGAGCAGTACTTC. Residues: CASSVHRRYEQYF. The chain carries TRBV2 and TRBJ2-7; D is perhaps TRBD1 (5 bases). V lost 4 bases and J 3 bases, leaving 10 bases between the germline ends. The CDR3 has 13 residues. From germline, CDR1 is SNHLY and CDR2 FYNNEI.

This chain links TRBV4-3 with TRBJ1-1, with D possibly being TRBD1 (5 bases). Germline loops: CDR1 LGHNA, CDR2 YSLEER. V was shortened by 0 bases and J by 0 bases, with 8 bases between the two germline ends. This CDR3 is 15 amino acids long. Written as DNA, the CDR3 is TGCGCCAGCAGCCAAGATGAGGGGCTGAACACTGAAGCTTTCTTT. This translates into CASSQDEGLNTEAFF.

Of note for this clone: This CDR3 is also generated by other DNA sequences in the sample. CDR3 nucleotides: TGCGCCAGCAGCCAAGATCCAGGCGTGAACACTGAAGCTTTCTTT. It is translated as CASSQDPGVNTEAFF. This chain joins TRBV4-1 and TRBJ1-1; D gene ambiguous. Trimming cost V 0 bases and J 0 bases, with 8 bases left between them. The CDR3 consists of 15 residues. Germline CDR1 MGHRA, CDR2 YSYEKL.

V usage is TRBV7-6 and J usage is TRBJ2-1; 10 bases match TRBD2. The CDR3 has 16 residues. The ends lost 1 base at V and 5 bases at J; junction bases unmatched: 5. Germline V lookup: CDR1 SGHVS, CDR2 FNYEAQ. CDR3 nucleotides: TGTGCCAGCAGCTTAGAGAGCGGGGGGGCCGACAATGAGCAGTTCTTC. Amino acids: CASSLESGGADNEQFF.

CDR3 sequence (DNA): TGTGCCAGCAGTGCCGGGACGGATTACAATGAGCAGTTCTTC. Encoded protein: CASSAGTDYNEQFF. V gene TRBV25-1 combines with J gene TRBJ2-1, with D possibly called TRBD1 or TRBD2 (5 bases each). The CDR3 loop spans 14 amino acids. Trimming took 4 bases from V and 4 from J, leaving 11 bases between them. CDR1 and CDR2 from the germline V gene are MGHDK and SYGVNS. The entire variable domain, with the rest obtained from reference TRBV25-1 and TRBJ2-1, is as follows: EADIYQTPRYLVIGTGKKITLECSQTMGHDKMYWYQQDPGMELHLIHYSYGVNSTEKGDLSSESTVSRIRTEHFPLTLESARPSHTSQYLCASSAGTDYNEQFFGPGTRLTVL.

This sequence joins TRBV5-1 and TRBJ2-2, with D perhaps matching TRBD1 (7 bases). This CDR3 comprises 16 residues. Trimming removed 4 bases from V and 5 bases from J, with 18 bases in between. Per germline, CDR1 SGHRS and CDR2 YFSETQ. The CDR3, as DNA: TGCGCCAGCAGCCGGGGGAAAAACAGGGGAACCGGGGAGCTGTTTTTT. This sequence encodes CASSRGKNRGTGELFF.

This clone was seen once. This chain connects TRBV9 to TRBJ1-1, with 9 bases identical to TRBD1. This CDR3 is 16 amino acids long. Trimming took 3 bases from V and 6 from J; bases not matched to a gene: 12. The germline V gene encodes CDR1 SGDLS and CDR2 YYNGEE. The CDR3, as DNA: TGTGCCAGCAGCGCACCGGGACAGGGTGACGAAGCTGAAGCTTTCTTT. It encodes CASSAPGQGDEAEAFF.

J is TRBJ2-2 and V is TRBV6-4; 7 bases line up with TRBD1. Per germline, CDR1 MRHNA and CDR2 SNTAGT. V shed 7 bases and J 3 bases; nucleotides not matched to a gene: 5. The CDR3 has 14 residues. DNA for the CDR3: TGTGCCAGCAAAGGGGGCGCGGACACCGGGGAGCTGTTTTTT. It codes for CASKGGADTGELFF.

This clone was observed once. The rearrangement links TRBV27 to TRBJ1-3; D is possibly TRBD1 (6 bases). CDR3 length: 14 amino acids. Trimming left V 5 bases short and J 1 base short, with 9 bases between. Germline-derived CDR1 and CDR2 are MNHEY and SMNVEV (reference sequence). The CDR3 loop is CASSPTGSGNTIYF. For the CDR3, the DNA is TGTGCCAGCAGTCCTACAGGGTCTGGAAACACCATATATTTT.

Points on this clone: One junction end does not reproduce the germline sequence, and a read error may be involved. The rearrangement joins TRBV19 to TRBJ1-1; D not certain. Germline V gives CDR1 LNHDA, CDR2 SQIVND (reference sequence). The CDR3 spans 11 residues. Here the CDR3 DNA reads TGTGCCGGTAGTATAGTCAATGAAGCTTTCTTT. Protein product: CAGSIVNEAFF.

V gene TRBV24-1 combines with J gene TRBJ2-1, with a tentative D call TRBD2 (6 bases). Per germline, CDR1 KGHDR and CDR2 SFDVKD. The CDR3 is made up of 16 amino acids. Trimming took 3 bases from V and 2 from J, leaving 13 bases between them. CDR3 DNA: TGTGCCACCAGTGATAGTGCTCTAGCGCCCTACAATGAGCAGTTCTTC. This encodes CATSDSALAPYNEQFF.

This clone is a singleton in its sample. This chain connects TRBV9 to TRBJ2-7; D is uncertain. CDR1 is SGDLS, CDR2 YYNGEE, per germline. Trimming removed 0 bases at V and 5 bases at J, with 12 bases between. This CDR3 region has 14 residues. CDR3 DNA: TGTGCCAGCAGCGTAGGAAGGGATAGGAACGAGCAGTACTTC. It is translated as CASSVGRDRNEQYF.

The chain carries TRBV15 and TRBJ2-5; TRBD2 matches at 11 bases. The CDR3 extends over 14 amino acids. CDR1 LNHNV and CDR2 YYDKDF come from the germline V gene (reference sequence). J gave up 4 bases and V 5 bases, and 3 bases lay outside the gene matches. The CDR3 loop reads CATSRGLAGETQYF. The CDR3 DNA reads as TGTGCCACCAGCCGCGGACTAGCGGGAGAGACCCAGTACTTC.

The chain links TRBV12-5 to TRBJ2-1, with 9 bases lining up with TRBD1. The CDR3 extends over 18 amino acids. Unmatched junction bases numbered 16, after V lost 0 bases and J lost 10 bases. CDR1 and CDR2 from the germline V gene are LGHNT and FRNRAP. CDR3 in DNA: TGTGCTAGTGGTTTGGTACTTTCGGGCCGAGACAGGGGGTGGGAGCAGTTCTTC. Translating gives CASGLVLSGRDRGWEQFF. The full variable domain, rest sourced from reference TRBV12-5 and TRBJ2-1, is DARVTQTPRHKVTEMGQEVTMRCQPILGHNTVFWYRQTMMQGLELLAYFRNRAPLDDSGMPKDRFSAEMPDATLATLKIQPSEPRDSAVYFCASGLVLSGRDRGWEQFFGPGTRLTVL.

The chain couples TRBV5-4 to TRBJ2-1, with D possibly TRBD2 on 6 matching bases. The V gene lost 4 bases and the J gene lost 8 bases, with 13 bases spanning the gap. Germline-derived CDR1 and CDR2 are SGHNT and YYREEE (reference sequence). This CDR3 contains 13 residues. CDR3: CASSTTSSYEQFF. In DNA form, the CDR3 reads TGTGCCAGCAGCACGACTAGTAGCTATGAGCAGTTCTTC.

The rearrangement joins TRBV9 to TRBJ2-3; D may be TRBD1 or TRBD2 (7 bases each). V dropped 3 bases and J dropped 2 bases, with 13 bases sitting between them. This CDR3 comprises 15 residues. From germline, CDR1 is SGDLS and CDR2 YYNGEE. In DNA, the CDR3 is TGTGCCAGCAGCGGGGGGGGACAGCCCACAGATACGCAGTATTTT. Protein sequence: CASSGGGQPTDTQYF.

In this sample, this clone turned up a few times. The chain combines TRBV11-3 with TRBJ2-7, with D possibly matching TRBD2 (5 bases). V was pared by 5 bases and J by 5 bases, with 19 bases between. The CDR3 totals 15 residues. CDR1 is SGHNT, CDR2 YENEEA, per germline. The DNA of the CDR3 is TGTGCCAGCAGCGCGATGAGGACTGGGGAGCACGAGCAGTACTTC. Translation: CASSAMRTGEHEQYF.

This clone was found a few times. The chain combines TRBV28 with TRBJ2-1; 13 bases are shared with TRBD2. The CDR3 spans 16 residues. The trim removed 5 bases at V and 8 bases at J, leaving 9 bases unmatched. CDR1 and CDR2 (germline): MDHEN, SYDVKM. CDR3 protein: CASSTRLAGGAYEQFF. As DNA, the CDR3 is TGTGCCAGCAGTACCCGACTAGCGGGAGGAGCGTATGAGCAGTTCTTC.

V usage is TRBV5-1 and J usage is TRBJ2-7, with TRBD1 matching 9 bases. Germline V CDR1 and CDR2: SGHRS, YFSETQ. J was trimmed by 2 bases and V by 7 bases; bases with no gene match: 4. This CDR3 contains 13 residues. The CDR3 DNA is TGCGCCAGCGGAACAGGGGGCACCTACGAGCAGTACTTC. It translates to CASGTGGTYEQYF.

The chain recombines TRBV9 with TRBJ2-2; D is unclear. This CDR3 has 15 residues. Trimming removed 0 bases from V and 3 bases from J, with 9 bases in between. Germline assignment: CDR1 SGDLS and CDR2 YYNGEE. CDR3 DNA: TGTGCCAGCAGCGTAGATTGGGAACACACCGGGGAGCTGTTTTTT. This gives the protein CASSVDWEHTGELFF.

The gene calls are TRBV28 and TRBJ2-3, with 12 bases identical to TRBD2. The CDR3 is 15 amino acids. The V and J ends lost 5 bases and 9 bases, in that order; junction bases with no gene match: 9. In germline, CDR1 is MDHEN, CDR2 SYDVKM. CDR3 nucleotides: TGTGCCAGCAGTACTAGCGGGGGGCAACAGGGAACGCAGTATTTT. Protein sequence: CASSTSGGQQGTQYF.

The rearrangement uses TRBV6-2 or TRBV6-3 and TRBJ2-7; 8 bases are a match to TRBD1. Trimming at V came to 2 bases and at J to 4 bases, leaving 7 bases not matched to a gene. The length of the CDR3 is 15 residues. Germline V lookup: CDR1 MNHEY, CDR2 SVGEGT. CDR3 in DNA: TGTGCCAGCAGTTACCCTATCGGGACAGGTTACGAGCAGTACTTC. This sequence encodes CASSYPIGTGYEQYF.

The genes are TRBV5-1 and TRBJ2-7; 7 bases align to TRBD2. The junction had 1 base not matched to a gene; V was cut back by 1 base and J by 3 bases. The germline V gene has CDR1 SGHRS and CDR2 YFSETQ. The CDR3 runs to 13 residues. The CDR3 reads CASSLRTSYEQYF. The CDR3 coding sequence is TGCGCCAGCAGCTTGAGGACTAGCTACGAGCAGTACTTC.

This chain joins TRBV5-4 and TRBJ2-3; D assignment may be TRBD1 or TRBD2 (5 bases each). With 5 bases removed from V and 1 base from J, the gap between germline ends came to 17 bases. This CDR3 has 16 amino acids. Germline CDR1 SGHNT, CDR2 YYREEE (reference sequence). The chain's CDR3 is CASRTGTGRGTDTQYF. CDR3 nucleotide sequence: TGTGCCAGCAGAACTGGGACGGGTAGAGGCACAGATACGCAGTATTTT.